The clone carrying this T cell receptor beta chain was picked up one time. Its antigen is unidentified. Treatment given: some 20 received Ad26.COV2.S at low or high dose, single or two shots; roughly 5 received placebo; per-sample allocation not given. Samples were taken on day 63 after the first vaccine or placebo injection. Germline V gives CDR1 SGHRS, CDR2 YFSETQ. Trimming removed 5 bases from V and 1 base from J; junction bases left unmatched: 4. The CDR3 contains 14 residues. This entry is derived from a study of Ad26.COV2.S vaccination and SARS-CoV-2 variants. Study at large: Of the COV1001 trial arms, the Ad26.COV2.S arm included the donor. The study gave Ad26.COV2.S intramuscularly, once or twice 56 days apart.

Study-wide results and caveats: TCR breadth and depth analyses may have underestimated total T cell responses.

Sequencing used immunoSEQ multiplex PCR; TCRdb keeps in-frame clones, though not all of them. The sample includes about 410,000 clones, approximately 91% seen only once; the top ten take over 1.5%. Sample: peripheral blood, taken in a trial of Ad26.COV2.S vaccine versus placebo. The chain is built from TRBV5-1 and TRBJ2-5; TRBD2 matches at 8 bases. The clonotype comes from a person between 18 and 59 years old who received the Ad26.COV2.S COVID-19 vaccine or a placebo. The CDR3 coding sequence is TGCGCCAGCAGACGGACTAGCACCCAAGAGACCCAGTACTTC. The encoded protein is CASRRTSTQETQYF.